This T cell receptor beta chain was identified during a study of shared T cell receptors in the human thymus (dated by TCRdb to 2020 to 2022). Study-level background: The study examined how the human thymus generates shared, self-reactive T-cell receptor alpha chains.

Library construction relied on the immunoSEQ multiplex PCR assay. Sourced from immuneACCESS, this table was stored by TCRdb with only in-frame sequences that have V and J called. A share of the clones is absent; for the studies checked, an unresolved V gene accounts for under half, and the remainder has no known explanation. The sample table shows roughly 700,000 clones, and around nine tenths are seen once. The biggest ten clones account for around 0.01% of the sample. The CDR3, from cysteine to phenylalanine, totals 18 residues. The sequence is cut down to CDR3 DNA, 54 bases in frame from base 1. After removal of 4 bases from V and 0 bases from J, the junction retains 11 bases not matched to a gene. CDR1 and CDR2, looked up from the germline V gene (reference sequence), are SGHNT and YYREEE. Notes on this clone: Its antigen remains unidentified. It has no much larger one-base neighbor in the sample; base qualities were not kept.

The data also belong to a second study, concerning human thymus T cells. As the second paper documents: The donors were immunologically healthy infants in Finland who had open corrective cardiac surgery for congenital heart defects. Thymus tissue was collected as surgical resects that were removed during corrective cardiac surgery. V and J gene segment usage appeared biased in both thymic and peripheral blood repertoires. The related research found that thymic TCR repertoires overlapped highly between unrelated individuals. TCR alpha and beta repertoires from about 8 infant thymus samples and a few related peripheral blood samples were characterized in the study. The cohort included several male and two female infants, with donor ages spanning 7 to 244 days. Thymocytes were mechanically released from the tissue and were stored as pellets of 10-30 million cells at -70 degrees C. Genomic DNA was extracted from frozen cell pellets with a QIAsymphony instrument. The immunoSEQ multiplex PCR assay was used to amplify the TCRB and TCRAD loci from a standardized amount of quality-controlled genomic DNA. Amplicons spanned the V(D)J region at a length sufficient to cover the CDR3 and identify V and J genes. The amplicons were sequenced on an Illumina platform via the commercial immunoSEQ service. Primer bias and sequencing errors were corrected as previously described, and TCRAD and TCRB were defined on the basis of the IMGT database. Analysis of the repertoires was done with immunoSEQ Analyzer 3.0 and VDJTools and included basic statistics, V/J segment usage, diversity estimates, rarefaction and pairwise overlap. Diversity was estimated using the Chao1, ChaoE, Efron-Thisted, Shannon and inverse Simpson indices, and was also estimated on datasets down-sampled to the size of the smallest sample. Repertoire overlap used strict matching of CDR3 nucleotide sequence, V gene and J gene, with Jaccard-based multidimensional scaling clustering. Thymus samples yielded on average roughly 800,000 unique TCRB clonotypes, compared with about 80,000 from blood samples.

Recombination linked TRBV5-4 to TRBJ2-1, and 9 junctional nucleotides match TRBD2. This receptor was identified in a boy in the first two years of life with a congenital heart defect. Donor details come from another sample of the same person, matched by shared clones. Specimen: thymocytes. The DNA reads TGTGCCAGCAGCCCGCGGGGACTAGCCATGAGCTCCTACAATGAGCAGTTCTTC. Its translation reads: CASSPRGLAMSSYNEQFF.